This T cell receptor beta chain was observed in a study of human T cells and chemical hapten exposure. The wider study: How much TCR each sample yielded varied, mostly because pooled library volumes differed slightly.

This clonotype was recorded a few times. Its antigen remains unknown. Unique molecular identifiers were attached to individual cDNA molecules within the library. In the study's own analysis: Samples had a median of around 88,000 TCRs, ranging roughly 20,000 to 750,000. TCRdb passed the RACE reads through MiXCR, listing each CDR3 protein once. TCRdb, not the original authors, processed these V and J calls. Of approximately 33,000 distinct CDR3 sequences in the sample, approximately 7.4% were seen once. CDR1 and CDR2 (germline): GTSNPN, SVGIG (reference sequence). V shed 5 bases and J shed 1 base, with 17 bases lying between them. CDR3 length: 15 amino acids. General study points: No alteration of TCRs above 1 in 1000 frequency was seen with DPC sensitization.

Stated time point: healthy volunteer bleed at 2 weeks. It was unfractionated whole blood from which total RNA was extracted. This chain uses TRBV30 with TRBJ1-1, with a tentative D call TRBD1 (5 bases). This clonotype was sampled from a human donor in good health. Some clones in this sample may be carry-over from other donors' samples. The sequencing input was whole blood. CDR3 region: CAWRRTDTKNTEAFF. The CDR3 DNA reads TGTGCCTGGCGCCGCACGGACACAAAGAACACTGAAGCTTTCTTT.